This T cell receptor beta chain was recorded in a study of T cells in Graves' hyperthyroidism and ophthalmopathy (dated by TCRdb to between 2018 and 2021). Study-level background: Peripheral blood samples were taken at initial diagnosis, before any treatment was given. The paper describes TCR Vbeta CDR3 sequencing of 135 peripheral blood samples, made up of roughly 40 ophthalmopathy patients, around 78 hyperthyroidism patients and roughly 17 progressor patients. The roughly 91 discovery patients were randomly split 7:3 into training and test sets. Whether ophthalmopathy could be predicted prospectively was tested in an independent validation cohort made up of roughly 19 hyperthyroidism patients plus 17 patients who later progressed to ophthalmopathy. TCR V-J signatures able to tell the groups apart were searched for in a discovery cohort of 90 to 100 patients, of whom more than 40 had Graves' ophthalmopathy and about 60 had stable Graves' hyperthyroidism. After sampling, hyperthyroidism patients received methimazole starting at 30 mg daily, and ophthalmopathy patients received high-dose intravenous methylprednisolone. In about 6 Graves' hyperthyroidism patients, the study also compared T-cell repertoires from thyroid tissue with T-cell repertoires from blood. General conclusions and limits of the study: Sample size was not statistically predetermined, and blinding of investigators to group allocation was not performed. Most expanded thyroid clonotypes (frequency above 0.001) were also found in blood, which suggests that blood repertoires may mirror thyroid immune responses. In validation, the model predicted progression to ophthalmopathy a median of roughly 6.1 months before onset, with around 70% sensitivity and roughly 77% specificity. In cross-validation, a model built on a 13 V-J signature told ophthalmopathy apart from stable hyperthyroidism with about 90% sensitivity and around 83% specificity, and in testing the same model reached 80%/75%.

The CDR3 measures 12 amino acids from cysteine to phenylalanine. The kept DNA is CDR3 alone, 36 bases in frame from the first base. V drops 3 bases and J drops 3 bases, leaving 6 bases in between. Per the germline V gene, MNHNS is the CDR1 and SASEGT is the CDR2. Amplification of TCR beta CDR3 regions was carried out from RNA transcripts. For the first round of RT-PCR on the TCR CDR3, the HTBI primer set was used together with the Qiagen OneStep RT-PCR kit. Libraries were constructed in a second round of multiplex PCR, after which size selection and purification were performed. Paired-end sequencing of the libraries was performed with 100 bp reads on an Illumina HiSeq2000. The source study handled its data this way. SOAPnuke was used to process the raw data, with reads discarded if the reads contained adapters or uncalled bases, had a mean Phred below 15, or lacked an exact constant-primer or identifier match. High-quality paired reads were merged using COPE v1.2.5, and each unique nucleotide sequence was defined as a clonotype. Clonotypes were aligned to IMGT TRBV, TRBD and TRBJ reference segments using MiTCR v1.1. The analysis was restricted to V-J combinations with a frequency above 0.0001, which together covered 99.2% of the repertoires. A TCS score was defined as the ratio of F50 (clonal expansion) to E x V (chaos), with BLOSUM62-based TCRdist applied between CDR3 peptides within each V-J. Welch's t-statistics and random forest reduced just over 500 V-J features to under 15, which were used in a naive Bayes classifier (R e1071). Starting from the raw public reads, TCRdb applied fastp trimming at Q25, assembled clones with MiXCR and retained in-frame beta chains. When rows share a CDR3 protein, they turn into one entry using the most common DNA and genes. TCRdb, not the authors, supplied the V and J calls. In this sample the table shows about 560,000 distinct CDR3 sequences, around 15% of which occur a single time. Of the sample, around a sixth falls within the top ten clones.

This clonotype was counted at least ten times. This clone's antigen is unknown. No base-level quality is on record; no much larger clone is a single base apart. A patient counted as having stable Graves' hyperthyroidism if no progression to ophthalmopathy occurred over 18 months of follow-up. The hyperthyroidism patients were between 18 and 65 years old and newly diagnosed, with a disease duration of less than 2 months. The study excluded patients with uncontrolled infections, other autoimmune diseases, pregnancy or lactation. Diagnoses were based on clinical symptoms, serum thyroxine and TRAb, thyroid ultrasound and orbital computed tomography. PBMCs were separated from approximately 10 ml of fresh peripheral blood using Ficoll-Paque density gradient centrifugation. Trizol reagent was used to extract total RNA, and RNA quality was then checked on an Agilent 2100 Bioanalyzer.

This sequence uses TRBV6-1 and TRBJ2-7, with no D gene named confidently. The clonotype comes from a young woman with Graves' hyperthyroidism. Sequenced sample: blood. CDR3 reads: CASSDNRYEQYF. Here is the DNA: TGTGCCAGCAGTGATAACCGCTACGAGCAGTACTTC.